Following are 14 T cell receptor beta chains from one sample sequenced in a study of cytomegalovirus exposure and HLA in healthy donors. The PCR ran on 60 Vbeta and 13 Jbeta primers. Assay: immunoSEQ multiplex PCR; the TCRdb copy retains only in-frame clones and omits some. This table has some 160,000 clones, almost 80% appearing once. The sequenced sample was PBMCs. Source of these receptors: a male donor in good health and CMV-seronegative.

The CDR3 DNA is TGCGCCAGCGGACTACTGGATTACAATGAGCAGTTCTTC. The encoded protein is CASGLLDYNEQFF. The chain carries TRBV5-1 and TRBJ2-1; possibly TRBD2 for D (6 bases). The V end was cut by 7 bases, the J end by 4 bases, with 12 bases between. In germline, CDR1 is SGHRS, CDR2 YFSETQ. This CDR3 has 13 residues.

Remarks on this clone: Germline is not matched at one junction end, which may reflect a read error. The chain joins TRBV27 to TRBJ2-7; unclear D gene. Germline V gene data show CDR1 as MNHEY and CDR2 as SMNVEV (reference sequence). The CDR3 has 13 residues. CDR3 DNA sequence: TGTGCCGGCAGTTTATCGACACTTGGAGAGCAGTACTTC. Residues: CAGSLSTLGEQYF.

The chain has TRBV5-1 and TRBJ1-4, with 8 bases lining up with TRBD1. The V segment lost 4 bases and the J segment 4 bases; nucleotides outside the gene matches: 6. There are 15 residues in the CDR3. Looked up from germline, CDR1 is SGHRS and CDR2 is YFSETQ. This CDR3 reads CASSPGTGDNEKLFF. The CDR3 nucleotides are TGCGCCAGCAGCCCGGGGACAGGCGATAATGAAAAACTGTTTTTT.

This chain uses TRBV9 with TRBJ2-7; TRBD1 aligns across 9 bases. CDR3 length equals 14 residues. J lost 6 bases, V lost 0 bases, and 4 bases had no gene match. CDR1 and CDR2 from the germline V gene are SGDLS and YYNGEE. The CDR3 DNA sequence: TGTGCCAGCAGCGTAGGGGACAGGGTCCGCGAGCAGTACTTC. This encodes CASSVGDRVREQYF.

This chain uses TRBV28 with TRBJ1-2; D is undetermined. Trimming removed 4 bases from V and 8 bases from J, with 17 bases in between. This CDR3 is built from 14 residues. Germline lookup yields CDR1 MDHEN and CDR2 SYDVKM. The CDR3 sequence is CASSSTPRTGGYTF. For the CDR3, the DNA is TGTGCCAGCAGTTCCACTCCGCGGACGGGAGGCTACACCTTC.

The CDR3 here is CASSFLAGGISSYEQYF. CDR3 in DNA: TGTGCCAGCAGCTTTTTAGCGGGAGGGATCTCCTCCTACGAGCAGTACTTC. The chain carries TRBV13 and TRBJ2-7; 11 bases match TRBD2. The J segment lost 0 bases and the V segment lost 3 bases, leaving 7 bases of the junction unmatched. The CDR3 runs to 17 residues. Germline values: CDR1 PRHDT, CDR2 FYEKMQ (reference sequence).

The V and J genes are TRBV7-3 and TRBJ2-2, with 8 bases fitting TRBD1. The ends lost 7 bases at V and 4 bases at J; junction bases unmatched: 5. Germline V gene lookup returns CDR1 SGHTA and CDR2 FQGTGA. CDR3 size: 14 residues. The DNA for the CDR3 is TGTGCCAGCACTCTACAGGGGGGCACCGGGGAGCTGTTTTTT. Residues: CASTLQGGTGELFF.

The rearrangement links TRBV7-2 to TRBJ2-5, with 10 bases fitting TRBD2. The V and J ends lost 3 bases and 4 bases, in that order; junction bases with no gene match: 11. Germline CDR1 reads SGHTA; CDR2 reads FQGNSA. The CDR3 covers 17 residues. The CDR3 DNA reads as TGTGCCAGCAGCTTCGGGAGCGGGAGGGGCGGGCGAGAGACCCAGTACTTC. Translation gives CASSFGSGRGGRETQYF.

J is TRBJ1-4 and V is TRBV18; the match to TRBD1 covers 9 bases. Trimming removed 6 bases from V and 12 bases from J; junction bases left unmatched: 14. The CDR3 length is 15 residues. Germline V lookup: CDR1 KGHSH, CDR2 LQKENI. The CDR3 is CASSLGQGGLTELFF. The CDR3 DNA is TGTGCCAGCTCCCTGGGACAGGGAGGCTTAACTGAACTGTTTTTT.

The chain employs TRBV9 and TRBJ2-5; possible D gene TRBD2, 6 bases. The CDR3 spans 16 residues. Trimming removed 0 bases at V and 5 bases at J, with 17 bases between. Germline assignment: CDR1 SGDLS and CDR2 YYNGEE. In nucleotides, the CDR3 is TGTGCCAGCAGCGTAGCTGGTAGCGGAGCTGTGGAGACCCAGTACTTC. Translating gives CASSVAGSGAVETQYF.

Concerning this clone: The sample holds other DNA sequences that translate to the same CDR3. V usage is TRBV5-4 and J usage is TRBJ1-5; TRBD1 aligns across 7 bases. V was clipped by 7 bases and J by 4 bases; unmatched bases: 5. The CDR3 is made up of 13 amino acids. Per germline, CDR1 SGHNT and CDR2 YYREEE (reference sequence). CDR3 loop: CASSSGGNQPQHF. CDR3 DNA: TGTGCCAGCTCTTCAGGGGGTAATCAGCCCCAGCATTTT.

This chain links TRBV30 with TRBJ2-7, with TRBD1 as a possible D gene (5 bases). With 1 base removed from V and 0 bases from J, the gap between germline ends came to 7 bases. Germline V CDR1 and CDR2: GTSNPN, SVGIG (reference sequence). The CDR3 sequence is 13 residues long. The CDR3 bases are TGTGCCTGGAGTGCGGACAACTCCTACGAGCAGTACTTC. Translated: CAWSADNSYEQYF.

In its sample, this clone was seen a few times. The DNA for the CDR3 is TGCAGCTTAATACAGGGAGGGGAGACCCAGTACTTC. This gives the protein CSLIQGGETQYF. The J gene is TRBJ2-5, the V gene TRBV29-1, with a weak D call TRBD2 (7 bases). Germline V gene data show CDR1 as SQVTM and CDR2 as ANQGSEA. The CDR3 has 12 residues. Trimming left V 8 bases short and J 5 bases short, with 15 bases between. The complete variable domain, with remaining parts taken from reference TRBV29-1 and TRBJ2-5, reads SAVISQKPSRDICQRGTSLTIQCQVDSQVTMMFWYRQQPGQSLTLIATANQGSEATYESGFVIDKFPISRPNLTFSTLTVSNMSPEDSSIYLCSLIQGGETQYFGPGTRLLVL.

The DNA of the CDR3 is TGTGCCAGCAGCCTAAGACAAGGCTCCTACAATGAGCAGTTCTTC. This translates into CASSLRQGSYNEQFF. The chain links TRBV11-2 to TRBJ2-1; D is unclear. Germline CDR1 SGHAT, CDR2 FQNNGV. Trimming shortened V by 5 bases and J by 0 bases, and 11 bases separated the two germline ends. CDR3 length: 15 residues.